The entry below gives a single TCR beta chain sequence along with its context. The repertoire was sequenced with immunoSEQ multiplex PCR; TCRdb's copy has only in-frame clones and lacks some. Of 84,000 or so clones listed, around 97% are singletons. This record belongs to a study of technical replicates of blood from several donors. The germline CDR1 and CDR2 sequences are SGHRS and YFSETQ. This CDR3 spans 16 amino acids. V gave up 0 bases and J gave up 2 bases, with 12 bases separating them. This clonotype was sampled from a human donor in good health. Source material: T cells isolated from PBMCs. The chain combines TRBV5-1 with TRBJ2-1; TRBD2 is a possible D gene (6 bases). The CDR3 spells CASSLEGGVAYNEQFF. The CDR3 coding sequence is TGCGCCAGCAGCTTGGAAGGCGGGGTTGCCTACAATGAGCAGTTCTTC. The full variable domain, rest sourced from reference TRBV5-1 and TRBJ2-1, is KAGVTQTPRYLIKTRGQQVTLSCSPISGHRSVSWYQQTPGQGLQFLFEYFSETQRNKGNFPGRFSGRQFSNSRSEMNVSTLELGDSALYLCASSLEGGVAYNEQFFGPGTRLTVL.